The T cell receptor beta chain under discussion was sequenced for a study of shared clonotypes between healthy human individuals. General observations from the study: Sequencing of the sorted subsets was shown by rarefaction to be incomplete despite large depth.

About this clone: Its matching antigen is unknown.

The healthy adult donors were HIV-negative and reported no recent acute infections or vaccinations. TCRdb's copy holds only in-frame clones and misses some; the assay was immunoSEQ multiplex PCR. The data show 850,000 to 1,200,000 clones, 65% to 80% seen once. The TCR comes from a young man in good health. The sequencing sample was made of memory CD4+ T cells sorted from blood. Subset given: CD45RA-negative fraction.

CDR3 loop: CASSLIGTDEQYF. The CDR3 nucleotides read TGTGCCAGCAGCTTAATCGGGACGGACGAGCAGTACTTC. The chain combines TRBV7-2 with TRBJ2-7, with D tentatively TRBD1 or TRBD2 (5 bases each). The CDR3 is made up of 13 amino acids. The V end lost 2 bases, the J end lost 5 bases, and 10 bases lay between the germline ends. The germline gives CDR1 SGHTA, CDR2 FQGNSA.